A single sample gave rise to the 15 T cell receptor beta chains below, sequenced in a study of Graves' ophthalmopathy and Graves' hyperthyroidism. RNA served as the template for amplifying TCR beta CDR3 regions. First-round RT-PCR relied on HTBI primers, and a second-round multiplex PCR came next. TCRdb processed the multiplex PCR reads anew with MiXCR; each CDR3 protein has one entry. This sample has 900,000 to 1,200,000 distinct CDR3 sequences, with about two fifths found just once. The sample taken for sequencing was peripheral blood or thyroid tissue (not recorded which). The receptors here all came from an adult man with Graves' hyperthyroidism.

This clonotype was observed once. The junction and the germline gene differ at one end; a read error may be behind it. The CDR3 sequence is CASSQARVGELLF. The CDR3 DNA sequence: TGCGCCAGCAGTCAAGCTAGGGTCGGGGAGCTGCTTTTT. The chain has TRBV7-8 and TRBJ2-2; TRBD2 is a possible D gene (5 bases). Looked up from germline, CDR1 is SGHVS and CDR2 is FQNEAQ. CDR3 size: 13 residues.

This clonotype was recorded a few times. J is TRBJ2-6 and V is TRBV14; TRBD1 matches at 8 bases. Germline CDR1 and CDR2: SGHDN and FVKESK. V dropped 0 bases and J dropped 1; count of bases not matched to a gene: 5. The CDR3 loop spans 18 amino acids. This chain's CDR3 is CASSQDRDRSSGANVLTF. CDR3 bases: TGTGCCAGCAGCCAAGATCGGGACAGGTCTTCTGGGGCCAACGTCCTGACTTTC.

Notes on this clonotype: This may arise from a read error, as a much more abundant clone is one base away. V and J are TRBV25-1 and TRBJ1-2; the D gene is possibly TRBD1 (6 bases). V was pared by 6 bases and J by 6 bases, with 23 bases between. Looked up from germline, CDR1 is MGHDK and CDR2 is SYGVNS. This CDR3 region has 16 residues. The CDR3 spells CASSLGAEGEENGYTF. The CDR3 DNA is TGTGCCAGCAGCTTGGGAGCCGAGGGGGAGGAGAATGGCTACACCTTC.

Notes on this clonotype: With a much larger clone just one base away, this may be a read error. J is TRBJ1-2 and V is TRBV10-2; TRBD1 matches 10 bases. The CDR3 has 13 amino acids. After removal of 6 bases from V and 10 bases from J, the junction contained 8 bases not matched to a gene. CDR1 is WSHSY and CDR2 is SAAADI in the germline V gene. The CDR3, as DNA: TGCGCCAGCAGAGCCGGGACAGGGGCAGACTACACCTTC. As protein: CASRAGTGADYTF.

V and J are TRBV2 and TRBJ2-5, with 7 bases fitting TRBD2. The J call is doubtful: the DNA matches TRBJ2-7 better. The CDR3 sequence is 15 residues long. Germline V gives CDR1 SNHLY, CDR2 FYNNEI. CDR3 protein: CASREMGGSSYEQYF. CDR3 DNA sequence: TGTGCCAGCAGAGAGATGGGCGGGAGCTCCTACGAGCAGTACTTC.

This chain uses TRBV2 with TRBJ1-3; D is possibly TRBD1 (5 bases). Germline V gives CDR1 SNHLY, CDR2 FYNNEI. The ends were cut back, 7 bases at V and 0 bases at J, with 13 bases in the middle. The CDR3 is 15 residues long. Here the CDR3 DNA reads TGTGCCAGCACCCCGGGGGTCCACTCTGGAAACACCATATATTTT. Its translation is CASTPGVHSGNTIYF.

The J gene is TRBJ2-6, the V gene TRBV7-2, with 12 bases matching TRBD1. Germline V gene data show CDR1 as SGHTA and CDR2 as FQGNSA. The CDR3 contains 18 residues. Trimming took 3 bases from V and 2 from J; bases not matched to a gene: 5. CDR3 nucleotides: TGTGCCAGCAGCTTTCCAGGGACAGGGGGCGCTGGGGCCAACGTCCTGACTTTC. It translates to CASSFPGTGGAGANVLTF.

The J gene is TRBJ1-2, the V gene TRBV5-4; possibly TRBD1 for D (6 bases). The length of the CDR3 is 14 residues. CDR1 is SGHNT, CDR2 YYREEE, per germline (reference sequence). The V gene lost 4 bases and the J gene lost 7 bases, with 17 bases spanning the gap. The CDR3 region has the DNA TGTGCCAGCAGCCAAGTGGGGGGGCGGTCTGGCTACACCTTC. This translates into CASSQVGGRSGYTF.

The chain links TRBV20-1 to TRBJ2-2, with 9 bases identical to TRBD1. The CDR3 is made up of 14 amino acids. Germline V gives CDR1 DFQATT, CDR2 SNEGSKA (reference sequence). J was trimmed by 3 bases and V by 5 bases; bases with no gene match: 4. CDR3 bases: TGCAGTGCTCGGACAGGGGCACACACCGGGGAGCTGTTTTTT. Translation: CSARTGAHTGELFF.

In its sample, this clonotype was seen many times. The V and J genes are TRBV29-1 and TRBJ1-2, with 7 bases that match TRBD1. With 4 bases clipped from V and 2 bases from J, the junction kept 4 bases outside the gene matches. From germline, CDR1 is SQVTM and CDR2 ANQGSEA. This CDR3 comprises 13 residues. The chain's CDR3 is CSVGQGYNYGYTF. The CDR3, as DNA: TGCAGCGTTGGACAGGGCTACAACTATGGCTACACCTTC.

Comment on this clonotype: Being one base from a much bigger clone, this may be a read error. V and J are TRBV7-2 and TRBJ2-2, with 16 bases identical to TRBD2. Germline loops: CDR1 SGHTA, CDR2 FQGNSA. The CDR3 runs to 17 residues. Here the CDR3 DNA reads TGTGCCAGCAGCACGGGACTAGCGGGGGGGCGCCCCGGGGAGCAGTTTTTT. It is translated as CASSTGLAGGRPGEQFF.

Regarding this clonotype: A junction end diverges from the germline sequence, so it may reflect a read error. This chain links TRBV10-3 with TRBJ2-7, with TRBD2 identical over 8 bases. Germline CDR1 and CDR2: ENHRY and SYGVKD. CDR3 length: 17 amino acids. The CDR3 DNA sequence: TGTGCCAGCAGTTCCATGCTGCGCGGGAGGTGGGCCTACGAGCAGTACTTC. Protein sequence: CASSSMLRGRWAYEQYF.

This rearrangement joins TRBV13 to TRBJ1-4; no clear D gene. V was clipped by 0 bases and J by 7 bases, with 9 bases between them. The V gene's germline CDR1 is PRHDT and CDR2 FYEKMQ (reference sequence). The CDR3 totals 14 residues. CDR3 sequence (DNA): TGTGCCAGCAGCTTAGGACCGTTAAGTGAAAAACTGTTTTTT. Translated: CASSLGPLSEKLFF.

Only a few counts were recorded for this clonotype. The chain combines TRBV20-1 with TRBJ1-1, with a possible D match to TRBD1 (6 bases). The V end lost 7 bases, the J end lost 4 bases, and 19 bases lay between the germline ends. The CDR3 length is 14 residues. The germline V gene has CDR1 DFQATT and CDR2 SNEGSKA (reference sequence). The DNA for the CDR3 is TGCAGTGAAAGAGGGGGGCGCGGGAGCACTGAAGCTTTCTTT. This translates into CSERGGRGSTEAFF.

This sequence joins TRBV29-1 and TRBJ1-5, with 9 bases aligning to TRBD1. Trimming took 7 bases from V and 4 from J; bases not matched to a gene: 8. The CDR3 has 14 amino acids. From germline, CDR1 is SQVTM and CDR2 ANQGSEA. CDR3 bases: TGCAGCGCCGAGGGGGACAGGGCGAATCAGCCCCAGCATTTT. This encodes CSAEGDRANQPQHF.